The rows below give T cell receptor beta chains drawn from one sample of a study of response to subunit inactivated influenza vaccine. MiXCR was run by TCRdb on the RT-PCR reads, yielding one entry per CDR3 protein. Of roughly 700,000 distinct CDR3 sequences listed, 15% to 19% are singletons. The sequencing here drew on PBMCs from blood, taken approximately 12 days after vaccination. These receptors were obtained from a man over 45 who received an inactivated influenza vaccine. Both conserved end residues are part of each CDR3. D genes are given only for firm matches. Clone sizes are given selectively: once, few, many, or a class where the clone is expanded.

d_call: -; clone_size: few; j_call: TRBJ1-5; v_call: TRBV20-1; cdr3_length: 13; cdr3_nt: TGCAGTGCTTTTCGGCCGTCTGGTCAGCCCCAGCATTTT; cdr3_aa: CSAFRPSGQPQHF
d_call: TRBD2; clone_size: -; j_call: TRBJ2-3; v_call: TRBV9; cdr3_length: 15; cdr3_nt: TGTGCCATCAGCGTATTCGGGAGGACCACAGATACGCAGTATTTT; cdr3_aa: CAISVFGRTTDTQYF
d_call: -; clone_size: -; j_call: TRBJ1-5; v_call: TRBV28; cdr3_length: 15; cdr3_nt: TGTGCCAGCAGGGGACCTACCAATACGGATCAGCCCCAGCATTTT; cdr3_aa: CASRGPTNTDQPQHF
d_call: TRBD2; clone_size: once; j_call: TRBJ2-3; v_call: TRBV7-6; cdr3_length: 17; cdr3_nt: TGTGCCAGCAGCTTACTACTAGCGGGGGAGAGCACAGATACGCAGTATTTT; cdr3_aa: CASSLLLAGESTDTQYF
d_call: TRBD2; clone_size: -; j_call: TRBJ2-1; v_call: TRBV29-1; cdr3_length: 14; cdr3_nt: TGCAGCGTCTCTAGCGGGGGGACTTACAATGAGCAGTTCTTC; cdr3_aa: CSVSSGGTYNEQFF
d_call: TRBD2; clone_size: -; j_call: TRBJ2-3; v_call: TRBV28; cdr3_length: 15; cdr3_nt: TGTGCCAGCAGCCTCGCCGGGACTAGCGCAGATACGCAGTATTTT; cdr3_aa: CASSLAGTSADTQYF
d_call: TRBD1; clone_size: -; j_call: TRBJ1-5; v_call: TRBV28; cdr3_length: 16; cdr3_nt: TGTGCCAGCAGTCCAATCCAGGACAGGGGGCTGCAGCCCCAGCATTTT; cdr3_aa: CASSPIQDRGLQPQHF
d_call: -; clone_size: few; j_call: TRBJ2-6; v_call: TRBV10-3; cdr3_length: 16; cdr3_nt: TGTGCCTTTTCCGGGACGGTTACCTCTGGGGCCAACGTCCTGACTTTC; cdr3_aa: CAFSGTVTSGANVLTF
d_call: TRBD2; clone_size: few; j_call: TRBJ2-3; v_call: TRBV19; cdr3_length: 16; cdr3_nt: TGTGCCAGTAGTAATCGGTTGGCGGGGGGAACAGATACGCAGTATTTT; cdr3_aa: CASSNRLAGGTDTQYF
d_call: -; clone_size: -; j_call: TRBJ2-2; v_call: TRBV5-1; cdr3_length: 13; cdr3_nt: TGCGCCACCGGGCTAGCTAACACCGGGGAGCTGTTTTTT; cdr3_aa: CATGLANTGELFF
d_call: -; clone_size: few; j_call: TRBJ1-4; v_call: TRBV5-1; cdr3_length: 18; cdr3_nt: TGCGCCAGCAGCTCCCCGTCGGGGGACCTTCCTACTAATGAAAAACTGTTTTTT; cdr3_aa: CASSSPSGDLPTNEKLFF
d_call: -; clone_size: -; j_call: TRBJ2-7; v_call: TRBV4-1; cdr3_length: 14; cdr3_nt: TGCGCCAGCAGCCCTAAGGAAGTATCCTACGAGCAGTACTTC; cdr3_aa: CASSPKEVSYEQYF
d_call: TRBD1; clone_size: many; j_call: TRBJ1-6; v_call: TRBV7-2; cdr3_length: 15; cdr3_nt: TGTGCCAGCAGCTTACTACAGGGGGGTAATTCACCCCTCCACTTT; cdr3_aa: CASSLLQGGNSPLHF
d_call: -; clone_size: -; j_call: TRBJ2-5; v_call: TRBV20-1; cdr3_length: 16; cdr3_nt: TGCTGTGCTAGTGACCGGCGGGGACGGTACCAAGAGACCCAGTACTTC; cdr3_aa: CCASDRRGRYQETQYF
d_call: TRBD1; clone_size: -; j_call: TRBJ2-2; v_call: TRBV4-3; cdr3_length: 16; cdr3_nt: TGCGCCAGCAGCCACGGACAGGGGCCGAACACCGGGGAGCTGTTTTTT; cdr3_aa: CASSHGQGPNTGELFF
d_call: -; clone_size: few; j_call: TRBJ1-4; v_call: TRBV2; cdr3_length: 14; cdr3_nt: TGTGCCAGCAGTGACAGGGTATCGAGAGAAAAACTGTTTTTT; cdr3_aa: CASSDRVSREKLFF
d_call: -; clone_size: -; j_call: TRBJ1-5; v_call: TRBV12-3/TRBV12-4; cdr3_length: 14; cdr3_nt: TGTGCCAGCAGTTTAGGGCATGTAAGCCAGCCCCAGCATTTT; cdr3_aa: CASSLGHVSQPQHF
d_call: -; clone_size: few; j_call: TRBJ2-1; v_call: TRBV6-2/TRBV6-3; cdr3_length: 13; cdr3_nt: TGTGCCAGCAGTTACTCGCTAGTTAGTGAGCAGTTCTTC; cdr3_aa: CASSYSLVSEQFF
d_call: -; clone_size: few; j_call: TRBJ2-7; v_call: TRBV19; cdr3_length: 13; cdr3_nt: TGTGCCAGTAGTATAGTCGGCTATTACGAGCAGTACTTC; cdr3_aa: CASSIVGYYEQYF
d_call: -; clone_size: -; j_call: TRBJ2-3; v_call: TRBV7-2; cdr3_length: 14; cdr3_nt: TGTGCCAGCAGCTTTAGGCTAGGTTCAGATACGCAGTATTTT; cdr3_aa: CASSFRLGSDTQYF
d_call: TRBD1; clone_size: -; j_call: TRBJ1-1; v_call: TRBV10-3; cdr3_length: 16; cdr3_nt: TGTGCCATCAGTGAGTCGGTTGGACAGGGAAGAACTGAAGCTTTCTTT; cdr3_aa: CAISESVGQGRTEAFF
d_call: -; clone_size: few; j_call: TRBJ2-7; v_call: TRBV14; cdr3_length: 15; cdr3_nt: TGTGCCAGCAGCCAATCCCGGTTCTCCGACTACGAGCAGTACTTC; cdr3_aa: CASSQSRFSDYEQYF
d_call: -; clone_size: -; j_call: TRBJ2-5; v_call: TRBV29-1; cdr3_length: 14; cdr3_nt: TGCAGCGTTGTCTTGGGGTTCCAGCGAGAGGACCAGTACTTC; cdr3_aa: CSVVLGFQREDQYF
d_call: TRBD1; clone_size: -; j_call: TRBJ2-1; v_call: TRBV4-2; cdr3_length: 15; cdr3_nt: TGTGCCAGCAGCCAAGCGGGACAGACGAACAATGAGCAGTTCTTC; cdr3_aa: CASSQAGQTNNEQFF
d_call: TRBD1; clone_size: few; j_call: TRBJ1-2; v_call: TRBV12-3/TRBV12-4; cdr3_length: 16; cdr3_nt: TGTGCCAGCAGTTCCTTGGGGACAGGAATTAACTATGGCTACACCTTC; cdr3_aa: CASSSLGTGINYGYTF
d_call: -; clone_size: -; j_call: TRBJ2-2; v_call: TRBV12-3/TRBV12-4; cdr3_length: 15; cdr3_nt: TGTGCCAGCAGTCGGGGAAGGTCTGGTACCGGGGAGCTGTTTTTT; cdr3_aa: CASSRGRSGTGELFF
d_call: -; clone_size: -; j_call: TRBJ2-7; v_call: TRBV12-3/TRBV12-4; cdr3_length: 14; cdr3_nt: TGTGCCAGCAGTTCGAGTACCAGCTCCTACGAGCAGTACTTC; cdr3_aa: CASSSSTSSYEQYF
d_call: -; clone_size: many; j_call: TRBJ2-2; v_call: TRBV12-3/TRBV12-4; cdr3_length: 15; cdr3_nt: TGTGCCAGCAGTTCCAGCAACGGAGGGACCGGGGAGCTGTTTTTT; cdr3_aa: CASSSSNGGTGELFF
d_call: TRBD2; clone_size: few; j_call: TRBJ2-3; v_call: TRBV5-4; cdr3_length: 15; cdr3_nt: TGTGCCAGCAGCTTACTAGCGGGATTGACAGATACGCAGTATTTT; cdr3_aa: CASSLLAGLTDTQYF
d_call: -; clone_size: -; j_call: TRBJ2-1; v_call: TRBV5-4; cdr3_length: 16; cdr3_nt: TGTGCCAGCAGCTTGGTTGGGGGTATAACATTTGGTGAGCAGTTCTTC; cdr3_aa: CASSLVGGITFGEQFF
d_call: -; clone_size: -; j_call: TRBJ1-1; v_call: TRBV20-1; cdr3_length: 16; cdr3_nt: TGCAGTGCTCTCGAGAACTACTACAGAGTGAACACTGAAGCTTTCTTT; cdr3_aa: CSALENYYRVNTEAFF
d_call: -; clone_size: few; j_call: TRBJ1-1; v_call: TRBV3-1; cdr3_length: 12; cdr3_nt: TGTGCCAGCAGCCAATTTCACACTGAAGCTTTCTTT; cdr3_aa: CASSQFHTEAFF
d_call: -; clone_size: few; j_call: TRBJ1-5; v_call: TRBV12-3/TRBV12-4; cdr3_length: 14; cdr3_nt: TGTGCCAGCAGCTCCACAGGGTTCAATCAGCCCCAGCATTTT; cdr3_aa: CASSSTGFNQPQHF
d_call: -; clone_size: many; j_call: TRBJ2-5; v_call: TRBV28; cdr3_length: 12; cdr3_nt: TGTGCCAGCAGCTCGGGCGGAGAGACCCAGTACTTC; cdr3_aa: CASSSGGETQYF
d_call: TRBD1; clone_size: -; j_call: TRBJ2-4; v_call: TRBV5-1; cdr3_length: 16; cdr3_nt: TGCGCCAGCAGCGCAGGACAGGGGCTAGCCAAAAACATTCAGTACTTC; cdr3_aa: CASSAGQGLAKNIQYF
d_call: -; clone_size: once; j_call: TRBJ2-7; v_call: TRBV25-1; cdr3_length: 14; cdr3_nt: TGTGCCAGCAGTGCCCCCCCTAACTCCTACGAGCAGTACTTC; cdr3_aa: CASSAPPNSYEQYF
d_call: -; clone_size: -; j_call: TRBJ2-1; v_call: TRBV29-1; cdr3_length: 14; cdr3_nt: TGCAGCGTTGAAGAAACGGGGGCGGGTAATGAGCAGTTCTTC; cdr3_aa: CSVEETGAGNEQFF
d_call: TRBD1; clone_size: -; j_call: TRBJ2-5; v_call: TRBV24-1; cdr3_length: 15; cdr3_nt: TGTGCCACCAGTAACCGGGACAGGGGGGAAGAGACCCAGTACTTC; cdr3_aa: CATSNRDRGEETQYF
d_call: -; clone_size: few; j_call: TRBJ2-1; v_call: TRBV20-1; cdr3_length: 14; cdr3_nt: TGCAGTCCCCTCCGGAAGCCCTCCTACAATGAGCAGTTCTTC; cdr3_aa: CSPLRKPSYNEQFF
d_call: TRBD1; clone_size: -; j_call: TRBJ1-4; v_call: TRBV20-1; cdr3_length: 14; cdr3_nt: TGCAGTGCTAGACCAGGGGGAACTAATGAAAAACTGTTTTTT; cdr3_aa: CSARPGGTNEKLFF
d_call: TRBD2; clone_size: -; j_call: TRBJ2-7; v_call: TRBV5-6; cdr3_length: 12; cdr3_nt: TGTGCCAGCAGCGGCGTGCGGGGGGAGCAGTACTTC; cdr3_aa: CASSGVRGEQYF
d_call: -; clone_size: -; j_call: TRBJ2-3; v_call: TRBV5-1; cdr3_length: 15; cdr3_nt: TGCGCCAGCAGCTCGCCGGGACAAAGCACAGATACGCAGTATTTT; cdr3_aa: CASSSPGQSTDTQYF
d_call: TRBD2; clone_size: few; j_call: TRBJ2-5; v_call: TRBV5-1; cdr3_length: 15; cdr3_nt: TGCGCCAGCAGCCCGGGACTAGTAGATCGAGAGACCCAGTACTTC; cdr3_aa: CASSPGLVDRETQYF
d_call: TRBD2; clone_size: few; j_call: TRBJ2-5; v_call: TRBV9; cdr3_length: 15; cdr3_nt: TGTGCCAGCAGCCCCACAGCGGGGTTCCAAGAGACCCAGTACTTC; cdr3_aa: CASSPTAGFQETQYF
d_call: TRBD2; clone_size: -; j_call: TRBJ2-1; v_call: TRBV12-3/TRBV12-4; cdr3_length: 14; cdr3_nt: TGTGCCAGCAGTTTTAACGGGGCCGGGGGGGAGCAGTTCTTC; cdr3_aa: CASSFNGAGGEQFF
d_call: -; clone_size: -; j_call: TRBJ1-1; v_call: TRBV5-6; cdr3_length: 14; cdr3_nt: TGTGCCAGCAGCTTGCCAGGGACGAACACTGAAGCTTTCTTT; cdr3_aa: CASSLPGTNTEAFF
d_call: -; clone_size: many; j_call: TRBJ2-7; v_call: TRBV12-3/TRBV12-4; cdr3_length: 14; cdr3_nt: TGTGCCAGCAGTTTAATGGCACCTTCCTACGAGCAGTACTTC; cdr3_aa: CASSLMAPSYEQYF
d_call: -; clone_size: few; j_call: TRBJ2-3; v_call: TRBV7-9; cdr3_length: 11; cdr3_nt: TGTGCCAGCAGCAGCGCCAGTACGCAGTATTTT; cdr3_aa: CASSSASTQYF
d_call: TRBD2; clone_size: few; j_call: TRBJ2-1; v_call: TRBV4-1; cdr3_length: 15; cdr3_nt: TGCGCCAGCAGCCAAGATTGGGGGGGGACCAATGAGCAGTTCTTC; cdr3_aa: CASSQDWGGTNEQFF
d_call: TRBD1; clone_size: -; j_call: TRBJ2-1; v_call: TRBV6-5; cdr3_length: 15; cdr3_nt: TGTGCCAGCAGTTACCCGGGACAGGGGGGCACTGAGCAGTTCTTC; cdr3_aa: CASSYPGQGGTEQFF